A selection of T cell receptor beta chains follows, all from one sample in a study of OX40 agonist ivuxolimab in advanced cancers. Profiling relied on immunoSEQ multiplex PCR, and the TCRdb table lists in-frame clones only, not all of them. The table lists tens of thousands of clones, 85% to 95% of them singletons. Material: CD4+ or CD8+ T cells sorted from blood, obtained in a trial of the OX40 agonist ivuxolimab. These receptor sequences come from an adult with an advanced solid tumor such as melanoma, head and neck, liver or kidney cancer. Both conserved end residues are part of each CDR3. A D gene is named only where the DNA matches it firmly.

j_gene,v_gene,d_gene,CDR3nt,CDR3aa
TRBJ2-6,TRBV19,NA,TGTGCCAGTGGGTCTGGGGCCAACGTCCTGACTTTC,CASGSGANVLTF
TRBJ2-7,TRBV9,NA,TGTGCCAGCTCGGGGGAGAAGAACGAGCAGTACTTC,CASSGEKNEQYF
TRBJ2-5,TRBV5-6,NA,TGTGCCAGCAGCTTGGATGTGGAGACCCAGTACTTC,CASSLDVETQYF
TRBJ2-7,TRBV6-5,TRBD1,TGTGCCAGCAGTTACTCTTTGACAGGGTACGACAACGAGCAGTACTTC,CASSYSLTGYDNEQYF
TRBJ2-1,TRBV6-6,NA,TGTGCCAGCAGTTACGGGGGGCCCTTTAATGAGCAGTTCTTC,CASSYGGPFNEQFF
TRBJ1-2,TRBV4-3,NA,TGCGCCAGCAGCCCCGAGGCCCTCGGGCCGTGGGGCTACACCTTC,CASSPEALGPWGYTF
TRBJ2-1,TRBV7-8,NA,TGTGCCAGCAGCTTAGACAATGAGCAGTTCTTC,CASSLDNEQFF
TRBJ1-2,TRBV19,NA,TGTGCCAGTAGTATCGGAGGGGATGGCTACACCTTC,CASSIGGDGYTF
TRBJ1-1,TRBV7-9,NA,TGTGCCAGCAGCTCGACCGACAGGATTAACACTGAAGCTTTCTTT,CASSSTDRINTEAFF
TRBJ1-3,TRBV4-1,NA,TGCGCCAGCAGCCAATACCGGAGCTCTGGAAACACCATATATTTT,CASSQYRSSGNTIYF
TRBJ1-2,TRBV29-1,TRBD1,TGCAGCGTTGGTCGAACTCTCCCTGACAGGGGCAGGGGTGGCTACACCTTC,CSVGRTLPDRGRGGYTF
TRBJ2-1,TRBV6-4,TRBD2,TGTGCCAGCAGTGACTCCGGACTAGCGGGAGAGAATGAGCAGTTCTTC,CASSDSGLAGENEQFF
TRBJ2-5,TRBV4-1,NA,TGCGCCAGCAGCCAAGATCGGGGGCAGGAAGAGACCCAGTACTTC,CASSQDRGQEETQYF